This section outlines one TCR beta chain sequence together with its context. Its recognized antigen is unknown. No quality values exist for individual bases; no much larger clone is one base distant. Libraries came from the immunoSEQ multiplex PCR assay. Imported from immuneACCESS, the table was reduced by TCRdb to in-frame sequences with V and J called. These copies leave out some clones; in studies compared against another copy, an unresolved V gene accounts for under half, and the cause of the remainder is not known. The sample profile shows around 38,000 clones; roughly 90% of them were found once. Jointly, the top ten make up around 5.5% of the sample. The germline V gene gives CDR1 as SQVTM and CDR2 as ANQGSEA. Germline trimming amounts to 1 base on V and 3 bases on J, with 10 as the count of junction bases outside the gene matches. The CDR3 runs 16 amino acids, cysteine and phenylalanine included. Here the CDR3 DNA is all that survives: 48 bases in frame from base 1.

The data stem from a study of T cell changes during pregnancy in multiple sclerosis (dated by TCRdb to between 2018 and 2020). Study-wide context: In women with multiple sclerosis, the researchers looked at how the T cell repertoire shifted as pregnancy progressed.

The sequence was obtained from a female donor with multiple sclerosis, enrolled in a pregnancy study. Sequencing was performed on CD8+ T cells from peripheral blood mononuclear cells, taken in the third trimester of pregnancy. The rearranged segments are TRBV29-1 and TRBJ2-7, with TRBD2 identical over 9 junction bases. The nucleotide sequence is given as TGCAGCGTTGAAGTTTTTACTAGCGGGCAGCGCTACGAGCAGTACTTC. It translates as CSVEVFTSGQRYEQYF.